This is a list of T cell receptor beta chains from one sample in a study of T-cell memory formation after mild COVID-19. MiXCR, applied by TCRdb to the 5' RACE reads, yields one record per CDR3 protein. The data show around 13,000 distinct CDR3 sequences, roughly 16% seen once. Sequencing used PBMCs or a T cell subset sorted from them (not recorded which). These receptors were obtained from a man between 18 and 29 years old who had mild COVID-19 (a few samples of this study predate the infection). Cell type and time point are not known. CDR3s include the opening cysteine and the closing phenylalanine or tryptophan. Each record gives: clone size, D gene, J gene, V gene, CDR3 DNA, CDR3 protein. A D gene is named only where the DNA matches it firmly. Expanded clones are given a class, and other clones once, few, many or no size at all.

many	TRBD1	TRBJ1-1	TRBV20-1	TGCAGTGCTAGAGGAGAACAGGGGTGGACTGAAGCTTTCTTT	CSARGEQGWTEAFF
.	TRBD2	TRBJ2-5	TRBV7-9	TGTGCCAGCAGTACCCTAGCGGGGCCGGAGTTCAAAGAGACCCAGTACTTC	CASSTLAGPEFKETQYF
medium-sized	TRBD1	TRBJ1-5	TRBV10-3	TGTGCCATCAGTGATTTTGACAGGGTGGGTCAGCCCCAGCATTTT	CAISDFDRVGQPQHF
many	TRBD2	TRBJ2-5	TRBV6-5	TGTGCCAGCACCGGCCTAGCGGGGAGAAAAGAGACCCAGTACTTC	CASTGLAGRKETQYF
.	.	TRBJ1-2	TRBV30	TGTGCCTGGAGCCAATGGGGCTCCTACTATTCTACTGGCTACACCTTC	CAWSQWGSYYSTGYTF
.	.	TRBJ1-2	TRBV7-9	TGTGCCAGCAGCTTAGGCAGGGTCCAGTCGGAGGGCTACAACTTC	CASSLGRVQSEGYNF
.	TRBD2	TRBJ2-3	TRBV10-3	TGTGCCATCAGTGAGTCGAAAGTAGCGGGGGGGCCCGTGTATTTT	CAISESKVAGGPVYF
many	.	TRBJ1-2	TRBV24-1	TGTGCCACCAGTGAATCCGGGACCGACTATGGCTACACCTTC	CATSESGTDYGYTF
.	TRBD1	TRBJ1-2	TRBV5-6	TGTGCCAGCAGCTTTGGGACAGCGGCAGGGCTCTATGGCTACACCTTC	CASSFGTAAGLYGYTF
many	TRBD1	TRBJ2-5	TRBV27	TGTGCCAGCAGTTCCCTCCACAGGGGTGGAGACCTGGGGACCCAGTACTTC	CASSSLHRGGDLGTQYF
many	.	TRBJ2-1	TRBV7-9	TGTGCCAGCAGCTTAGGGCGCAGGATGGATTACAATGAGCAGTTCTTC	CASSLGRRMDYNEQFF
many	.	TRBJ1-5	TRBV28	TGTGCCAGCAGTCCACGATATAGCAATCAGCCCCAGCATTTT	CASSPRYSNQPQHF
.	TRBD2	TRBJ2-3	TRBV20-1	TGCAGTGCTAGGCGGACTAGCGGGAGATGGGAAACAGATACGCAGTATTTT	CSARRTSGRWETDTQYF